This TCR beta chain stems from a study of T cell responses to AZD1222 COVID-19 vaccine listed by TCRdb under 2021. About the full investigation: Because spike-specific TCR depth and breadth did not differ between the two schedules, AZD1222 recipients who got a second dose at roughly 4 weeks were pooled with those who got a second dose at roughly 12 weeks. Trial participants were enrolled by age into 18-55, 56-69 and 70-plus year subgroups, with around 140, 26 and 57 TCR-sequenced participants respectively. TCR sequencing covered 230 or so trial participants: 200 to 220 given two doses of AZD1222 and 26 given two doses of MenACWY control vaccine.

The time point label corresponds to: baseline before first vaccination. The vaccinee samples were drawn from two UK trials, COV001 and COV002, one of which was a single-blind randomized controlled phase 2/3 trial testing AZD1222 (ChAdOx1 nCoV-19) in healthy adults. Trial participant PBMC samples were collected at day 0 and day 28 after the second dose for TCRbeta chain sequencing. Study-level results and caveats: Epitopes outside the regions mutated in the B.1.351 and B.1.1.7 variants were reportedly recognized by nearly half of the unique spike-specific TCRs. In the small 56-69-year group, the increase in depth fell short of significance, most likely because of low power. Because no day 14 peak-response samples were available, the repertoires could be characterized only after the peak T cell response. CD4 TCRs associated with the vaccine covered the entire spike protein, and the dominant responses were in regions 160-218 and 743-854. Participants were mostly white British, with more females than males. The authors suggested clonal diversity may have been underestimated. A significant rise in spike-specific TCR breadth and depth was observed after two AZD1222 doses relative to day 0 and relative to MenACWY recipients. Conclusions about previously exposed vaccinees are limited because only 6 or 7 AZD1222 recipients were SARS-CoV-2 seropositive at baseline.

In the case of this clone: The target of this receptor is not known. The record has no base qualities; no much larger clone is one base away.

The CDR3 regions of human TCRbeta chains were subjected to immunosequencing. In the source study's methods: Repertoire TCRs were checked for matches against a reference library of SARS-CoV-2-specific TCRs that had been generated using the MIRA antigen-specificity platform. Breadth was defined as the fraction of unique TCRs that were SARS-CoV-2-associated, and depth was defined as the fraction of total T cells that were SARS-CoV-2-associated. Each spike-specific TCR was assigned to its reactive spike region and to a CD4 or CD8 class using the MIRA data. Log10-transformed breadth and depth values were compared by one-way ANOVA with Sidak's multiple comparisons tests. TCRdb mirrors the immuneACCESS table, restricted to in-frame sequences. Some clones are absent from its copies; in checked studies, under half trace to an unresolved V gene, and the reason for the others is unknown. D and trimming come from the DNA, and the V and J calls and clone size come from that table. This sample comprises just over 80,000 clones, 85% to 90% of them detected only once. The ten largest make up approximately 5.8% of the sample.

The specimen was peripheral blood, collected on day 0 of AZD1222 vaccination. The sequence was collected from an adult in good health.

The nucleotide sequence reads as follows: TGCGCCAGCTCGGGGTCGGGGGGGCAAGAGACCCAGTACTTC. Translated, this is CASSGSGGQETQYF. The V and J genes are TRBV10-2 and TRBJ2-5; TRBD2 fits 8 bases in the junction. After removal of 8 bases from V and 2 bases from J, the junction retains 7 bases not matched to a gene. The CDR3 goes from the cysteine to the phenylalanine over 14 residues. Only the CDR3 DNA is retained, 42 bases long and in frame from the first base. The germline V gene provides CDR1 WSHSY and CDR2 SAAADI.